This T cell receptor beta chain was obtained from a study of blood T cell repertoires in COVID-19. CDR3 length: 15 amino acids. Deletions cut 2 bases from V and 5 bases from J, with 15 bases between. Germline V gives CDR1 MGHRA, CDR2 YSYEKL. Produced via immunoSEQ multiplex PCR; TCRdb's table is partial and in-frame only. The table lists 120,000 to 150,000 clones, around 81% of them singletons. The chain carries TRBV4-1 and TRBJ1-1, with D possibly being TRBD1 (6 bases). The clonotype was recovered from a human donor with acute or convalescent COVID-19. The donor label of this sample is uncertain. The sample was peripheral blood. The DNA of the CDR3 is TGCGCCAGCAGCCAATCGTCCGCAGGGGATACTGAAGCTTTCTTT. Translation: CASSQSSAGDTEAFF.